The clone carrying this TCR beta chain was picked up a small number of times. Its antigen is unidentified. The data are from a study of cytomegalovirus exposure and HLA in healthy donors. Across the whole study: Falling in the Caucasian-associated ancestry cluster were about 80% of under 450 genotyped donors.

PCR involved 60 Vbeta and 13 Jbeta primers. Original handling: A later analysis tallied about 80 million unique TCR beta chains, around 10 million of them shared. The method was immunoSEQ multiplex PCR; TCRdb's version includes in-frame clones alone and lacks a portion of them. V and J calls and clone size are as listed in that table; D and trimming were resolved from the DNA. The sample comprises over 100,000 clones, approximately 81% of which are singletons, and 2.5% to 3% rests with the top ten. V lost 8 bases and J lost 7; bases outside the gene matches: 13. The CDR3 is made up of 15 amino acids. Germline V CDR1 and CDR2: MRHNA, SNTAGT. Study-wide findings and caveats: The study carried out a later analysis of TCR beta sequences. It associated around 17,000 of them with specific HLA alleles at a false discovery rate of 0.05.

V is TRBV6-4 and J is TRBJ2-1; 8 bases agree with TRBD2. Sequenced: PBMCs. This TCR was sampled from a woman aged 18-29 years in good health and CMV-seropositive. The CDR3 here is CASSRGGRGENEQFF. As DNA, the CDR3 is TGTGCCAGCTCCCGGGGGGGGAGAGGAGAGAATGAGCAGTTCTTC.